These 13 T cell receptor beta chains were all obtained from the same sample, sequenced in a study of T cell repertoires in cytomegalovirus infection. From the reads, TCRdb called clonotypes with MiXCR, one entry per CDR3 protein. The profile shows fewer than 200,000 distinct CDR3 sequences, 13% to 15% of them singletons. The sequenced sample was PBMCs. These receptors all stem from a human donor in good health (CMV status not recorded). Some clones in this sample may be carry-over from other donors' samples.

This clonotype was observed at least ten times. The rearrangement uses TRBV7-2 and TRBJ1-6; 8 bases line up with TRBD1. CDR1 and CDR2 (germline): SGHTA, FQGNSA. This CDR3 is built from 15 residues. The V gene end was trimmed by 6 bases and the J gene end by 5 bases; junction bases not matched to a gene: 6. The CDR3 coding sequence is TGTGCCAGCAGTTCATGGGGACAGGATAATTCACCCCTCCACTTT. It specifies CASSSWGQDNSPLHF.

This clonotype was recorded at least ten times. J is TRBJ1-1 and V is TRBV7-8; TRBD1 might be the D (5 bases). The CDR3 extends over 14 amino acids. V gave up 4 bases and J gave up 7 bases, with 16 bases separating them. Germline V gene sequence: CDR1 SGHVS, CDR2 FQNEAQ. In nucleotides, the CDR3 is TGTGCCAGCAGCTCCAGGGAGTGGTACTTTGAAGCTTTCTTT. Amino acids: CASSSREWYFEAFF.

With regard to this clonotype: At one of its ends the junction is not consistent with the germline gene, which may arise from a read error. CDR3 bases: TGTGCCAGCAGTGGGGTTAGGGGGTGGATCTTC. Translation: CASSGVRGWIF. J is TRBJ2-1 and V is TRBV28; possible D gene TRBD1, 6 bases. Looked up from germline, CDR1 is MDHEN and CDR2 is SYDVKM. The CDR3 runs to 11 residues.

This clonotype was counted a few times. This chain uses TRBV20-1 with TRBJ2-7; D is unclear. V lost 0 bases and J 4 bases, leaving 7 bases between the germline ends. This CDR3 has 12 residues. Germline CDR1 reads DFQATT; CDR2 reads SNEGSKA (reference sequence). CDR3 in amino acids: CSAREDAYEQYF. In nucleotides, the CDR3 is TGCAGTGCTAGAGAAGACGCGTACGAGCAGTACTTC.

This clonotype was observed a handful of times. The chain links TRBV7-4 to TRBJ2-3, with 10 bases fitting TRBD2. The CDR3 extends over 15 amino acids. With V trimmed by 3 bases and J by 3 bases, 3 bases remained unmatched. Germline CDR1 SGHVT, CDR2 SQSDAQ. The chain's CDR3 is CASSLLAGATDTQYF. DNA of the CDR3: TGTGCCAGCAGCTTGCTAGCGGGGGCGACAGATACGCAGTATTTT.

This clonotype has ten or more counts. The chain carries TRBV7-2 and TRBJ2-3, with D hard to call. Germline loops: CDR1 SGHTA, CDR2 FQGNSA. This CDR3 contains 15 residues. V shed 5 bases and J shed 2 bases, with 14 bases lying between them. For the CDR3, the DNA is TGTGCCAGCAGCCCGAGAGCCATGGACACAGATACGCAGTATTTT. Protein product: CASSPRAMDTDTQYF. Drawing the rest from reference TRBV7-2 and TRBJ2-3, the complete variable domain is GAGVSQSPSNKVTEKGKDVELRCDPISGHTALYWYRQSLGQGLEFLIYFQGNSAPDKSGLPSDRFSAERTGGSVSTLTIQRTQQEDSAVYLCASSPRAMDTDTQYFGPGTRLTVL.

This clonotype was counted at least ten times. This chain joins TRBV28 and TRBJ2-7, with unresolved D. The germline V gene has CDR1 MDHEN and CDR2 SYDVKM. This CDR3 has 15 residues. V gave up 5 bases and J gave up 3 bases, with 17 bases separating them. The CDR3 nucleotides read TGTGCCAGCAGTATCGGTAAGGGTGGATACTACGAGCAGTACTTC. This codes for CASSIGKGGYYEQYF.

The V call is TRBV7-2, the J call TRBJ2-2, with 15 bases fitting TRBD2. CDR3 length equals 17 residues. Germline V lookup: CDR1 SGHTA, CDR2 FQGNSA. The trim removed 5 bases at V and 5 bases at J, leaving 6 bases unmatched. CDR3 sequence (DNA): TGTGCCAGCAGCCCGGGACTAGCGGGAGGTTTGACCGGGGAGCTGTTTTTT. Encoded protein: CASSPGLAGGLTGELFF.

This clonotype was detected many times. J is TRBJ1-5 and V is TRBV7-2; no reliable D call. Between the trimmed V and J ends, which lost 1 base and 0 bases, there was a span of 7 bases. CDR1 and CDR2 (germline): SGHTA, FQGNSA. The CDR3 sequence is 15 residues long. The CDR3 protein is CASSLDGLSNQPQHF. The CDR3 nucleotides read TGTGCCAGCAGCTTAGATGGACTTAGCAATCAGCCCCAGCATTTT.

This clonotype was picked up a small number of times. The chain joins TRBV6-4 to TRBJ1-1; the D is unclear. Per germline, CDR1 MRHNA and CDR2 SNTAGT. V dropped 4 bases and J dropped 3 bases, with 24 bases sitting between them. The CDR3 is 18 amino acids. CDR3 in amino acids: CASSGGVCRPLLDTEAFF. The CDR3 region has the DNA TGTGCCAGCAGTGGCGGAGTTTGTAGACCCCTTTTGGACACTGAAGCTTTCTTT.

The chain employs TRBV27 and TRBJ2-3, with TRBD2 identical over 8 bases. The CDR3 has 15 residues. Germline trimming cut 5 bases from V and 3 bases from J; bases unmatched to any gene: 7. Germline V CDR1 and CDR2: MNHEY, SMNVEV (reference sequence). This CDR3 reads CASSGAGVGTDTQYF. The CDR3 region has the DNA TGTGCCAGCAGTGGAGCGGGAGTAGGAACAGATACGCAGTATTTT.

The chain recombines TRBV2 with TRBJ2-1; 8 nucleotides line up with TRBD2. CDR1 and CDR2 from the germline V gene are SNHLY and FYNNEI. The V gene end was trimmed by 1 base and the J gene end by 8 bases; junction bases not matched to a gene: 10. The CDR3 sequence is 16 residues long. As DNA, the CDR3 is TGTGCCAGCAGTGAAGTTGAAGGACTAGCTCCCCATGAGCAGTTCTTC. Translation: CASSEVEGLAPHEQFF. Together with reference TRBV2 and TRBJ2-1, the CDR3 gives the full variable domain: EPEVTQTPSHQVTQMGQEVILRCVPISNHLYFYWYRQILGQKVEFLVSFYNNEISEKSEIFDDQFSVERPDGSNFTLKIRSTKLEDSAMYFCASSEVEGLAPHEQFFGPGTRLTVL.

This clonotype occurred many times. The V gene is TRBV12-3 or TRBV12-4, the J gene TRBJ2-7, with TRBD1 as a possible D gene (6 bases). CDR3 length: 16 amino acids. Trimming cost V 5 bases and J 0 bases, with 17 bases left between them. The CDR3 protein is CASSDLAGVGSYEQYF. CDR3 coding DNA: TGTGCCAGCAGTGATTTAGCAGGGGTCGGCTCCTACGAGCAGTACTTC.